This TCR beta chain comes out of a study of OX40 agonist ivuxolimab in advanced cancers. Sequenced by immunoSEQ multiplex PCR; TCRdb stores in-frame clones only, minus some. Of 35,000 or so clones in the sample, about 77% were seen once. Germline CDR1 ENHRY, CDR2 SYGVKD. The CDR3 runs 15 residues. V was clipped by 3 bases and J by 4 bases, with 12 bases between them. This sample comprised CD4+ or CD8+ T cells sorted from blood, obtained in a trial of the OX40 agonist ivuxolimab. The origin of this receptor is an adult with an advanced solid tumor such as melanoma, head and neck, liver or kidney cancer. The V call is TRBV10-3, the J call TRBJ2-2; D gene ambiguous. The CDR3 spells CAISDAPAGTGELFF. The CDR3 DNA sequence: TGTGCCATCAGTGATGCGCCTGCTGGCACCGGGGAGCTGTTTTTT.